Each of the 3 T cell receptor beta chains below was sequenced from the same sample in a study of sequential checkpoint blockade in melanoma. Treatment denoted: randomized to nivolumab then ipilimumab (arm A) or the reverse (arm B). Libraries were prepared by immunoSEQ multiplex PCR; TCRdb keeps only in-frame clonotypes and omits some of them. The table records about 9,100 clones, more than 20% of them present only once. Sequences were derived from tumor tissue (inferred from file names), sampled from a patient given nivolumab and ipilimumab in sequence. Receptor source: a human donor with melanoma.

In this sample, this clone turned up many times. This chain connects TRBV2 to TRBJ1-4; TRBD1 aligns across 9 bases. With 5 bases clipped from V and 7 bases from J, the junction kept 5 bases outside the gene matches. Germline values: CDR1 SNHLY, CDR2 FYNNEI. The CDR3 is 14 residues long. CDR3 sequence: CASSRQGVGEKLFF. CDR3 nucleotide sequence: TGTGCCAGCAGTCGACAGGGGGTAGGTGAAAAACTGTTTTTT.

This clone was observed at least ten times. The rearrangement joins TRBV11-3 to TRBJ2-7, with a possible D match to TRBD2 (6 bases). Germline-derived CDR1 and CDR2 are SGHNT and YENEEA. V lost 3 bases, J lost 3 bases, and 12 bases lay in between. The length of the CDR3 is 14 residues. For the CDR3, the DNA is TGTGCCAGCAGCTTGGGGGGACGGAACTACGAGCAGTACTTC. Translation: CASSLGGRNYEQYF.

This clone was seen only a few times. V is TRBV5-1 and J is TRBJ2-1; D is perhaps TRBD1 (5 bases). Trimming took off 7 bases at V and 6 bases at J, with 17 bases between the two ends. The CDR3 extends over 14 amino acids. Germline loops: CDR1 SGHRS, CDR2 YFSETQ. The CDR3 nucleotides are TGCGCCAGCGGGGAAGGGGCTAGACTCAATGAGCAGTTCTTC. Its translation: CASGEGARLNEQFF.